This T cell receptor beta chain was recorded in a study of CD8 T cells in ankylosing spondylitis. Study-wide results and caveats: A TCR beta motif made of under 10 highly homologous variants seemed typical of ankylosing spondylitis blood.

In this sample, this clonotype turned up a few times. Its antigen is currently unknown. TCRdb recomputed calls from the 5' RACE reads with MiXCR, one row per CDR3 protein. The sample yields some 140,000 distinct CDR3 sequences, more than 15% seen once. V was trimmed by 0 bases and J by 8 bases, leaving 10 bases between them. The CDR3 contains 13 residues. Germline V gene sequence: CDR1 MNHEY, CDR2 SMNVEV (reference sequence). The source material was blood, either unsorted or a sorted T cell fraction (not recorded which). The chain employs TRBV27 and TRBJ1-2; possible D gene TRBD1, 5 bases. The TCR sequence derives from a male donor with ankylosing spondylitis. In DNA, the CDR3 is TGTGCCAGCAGTTTATCGTGGGCAGGGGGCTACACCTTC. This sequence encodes CASSLSWAGGYTF.